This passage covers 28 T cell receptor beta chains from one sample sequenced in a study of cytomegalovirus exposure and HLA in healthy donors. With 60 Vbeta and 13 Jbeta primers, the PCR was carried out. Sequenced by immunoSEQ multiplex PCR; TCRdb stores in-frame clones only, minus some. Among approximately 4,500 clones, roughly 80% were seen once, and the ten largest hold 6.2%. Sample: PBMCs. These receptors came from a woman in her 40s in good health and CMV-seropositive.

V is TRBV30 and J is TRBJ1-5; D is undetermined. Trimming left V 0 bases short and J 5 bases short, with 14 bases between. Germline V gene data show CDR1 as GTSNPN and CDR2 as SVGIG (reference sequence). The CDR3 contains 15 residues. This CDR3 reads CAWSVLRQKDQPQHF. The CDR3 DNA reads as TGTGCCTGGAGTGTACTACGTCAGAAGGATCAGCCCCAGCATTTT.

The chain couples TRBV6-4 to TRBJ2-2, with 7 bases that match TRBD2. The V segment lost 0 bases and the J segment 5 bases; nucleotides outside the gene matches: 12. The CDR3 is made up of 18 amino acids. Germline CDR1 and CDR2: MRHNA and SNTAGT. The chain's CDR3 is CASSDSKEGGFGTGELFF. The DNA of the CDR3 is TGTGCCAGCAGTGACTCGAAGGAGGGAGGGTTCGGGACCGGGGAGCTGTTTTTT.

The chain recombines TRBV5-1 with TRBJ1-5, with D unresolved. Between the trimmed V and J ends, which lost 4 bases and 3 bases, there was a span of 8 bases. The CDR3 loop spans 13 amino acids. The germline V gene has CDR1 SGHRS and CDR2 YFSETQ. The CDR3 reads CASSPDSNQPQHF. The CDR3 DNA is TGCGCCAGCAGCCCAGACTCCAATCAGCCCCAGCATTTT.

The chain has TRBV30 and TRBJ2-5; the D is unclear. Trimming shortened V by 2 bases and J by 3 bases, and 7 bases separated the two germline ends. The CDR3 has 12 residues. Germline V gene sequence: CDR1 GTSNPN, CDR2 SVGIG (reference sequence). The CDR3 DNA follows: TGTGCCTGGAGTCTCTCCGAAGAGACCCAGTACTTC. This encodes CAWSLSEETQYF. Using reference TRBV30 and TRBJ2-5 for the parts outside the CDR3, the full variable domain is SQTIHQWPATLVQPVGSPLSLECTVEGTSNPNLYWYRQAAGRGLQLLFYSVGIGQISSEVPQNLSASRPQDRQFILSSKKLLLSDSGFYLCAWSLSEETQYFGPGTRLLVL.

CDR3: CSVGGQGKTNEKLFF. CDR3 nucleotides: TGCAGCGTTGGAGGACAGGGAAAAACTAATGAAAAACTGTTTTTT. The J gene is TRBJ1-4, the V gene TRBV29-1; 8 nucleotides agree with TRBD1. There are 15 residues in the CDR3. CDR1 and CDR2 (germline): SQVTM, ANQGSEA. The V segment lost 4 bases and the J segment 1 base; nucleotides outside the gene matches: 5.

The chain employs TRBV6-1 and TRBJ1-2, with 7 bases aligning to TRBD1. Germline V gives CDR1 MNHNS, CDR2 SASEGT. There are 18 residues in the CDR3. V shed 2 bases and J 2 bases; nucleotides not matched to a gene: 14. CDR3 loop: CASSETRGTAPPNYGYTF. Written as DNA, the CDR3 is TGTGCCAGCAGTGAAACGCGTGGGACAGCCCCCCCAAACTATGGCTACACCTTC.

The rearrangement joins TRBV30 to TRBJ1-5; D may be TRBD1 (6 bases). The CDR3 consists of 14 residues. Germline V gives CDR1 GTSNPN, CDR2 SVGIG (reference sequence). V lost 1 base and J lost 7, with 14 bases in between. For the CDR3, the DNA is TGTGCCTGGAGTGGGGTGGGGGCCCTACAGCCCCAGCATTTT. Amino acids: CAWSGVGALQPQHF.

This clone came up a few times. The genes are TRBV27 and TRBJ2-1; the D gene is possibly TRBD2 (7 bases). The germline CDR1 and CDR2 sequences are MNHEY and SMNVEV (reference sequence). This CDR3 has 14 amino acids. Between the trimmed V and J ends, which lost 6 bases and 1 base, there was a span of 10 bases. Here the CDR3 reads CASRQGGSYNEQFF. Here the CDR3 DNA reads TGTGCCAGCAGACAGGGAGGGTCCTACAATGAGCAGTTCTTC.

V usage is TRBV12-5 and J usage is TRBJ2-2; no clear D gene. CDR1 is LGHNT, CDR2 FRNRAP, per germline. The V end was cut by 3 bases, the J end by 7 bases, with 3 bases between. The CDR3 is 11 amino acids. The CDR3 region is CASGFSGELFF. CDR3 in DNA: TGTGCTAGTGGTTTCAGCGGGGAGCTGTTTTTT.

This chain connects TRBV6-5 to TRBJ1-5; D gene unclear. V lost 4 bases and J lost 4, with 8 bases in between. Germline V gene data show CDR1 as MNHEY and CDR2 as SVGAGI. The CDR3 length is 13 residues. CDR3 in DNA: TGTGCCAGCAGTTCCTACGTGAATCAGCCCCAGCATTTT. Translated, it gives CASSSYVNQPQHF.

Here the CDR3 reads CASSYSIESYEQYF. The CDR3 DNA reads as TGTGCCAGCAGTTACTCGATAGAATCCTACGAGCAGTACTTC. This chain joins TRBV6-5 and TRBJ2-7, with D unclear. V was pared by 0 bases and J by 1 base, with 7 bases between. CDR1 and CDR2 from the germline V gene are MNHEY and SVGAGI. This CDR3 contains 14 residues.

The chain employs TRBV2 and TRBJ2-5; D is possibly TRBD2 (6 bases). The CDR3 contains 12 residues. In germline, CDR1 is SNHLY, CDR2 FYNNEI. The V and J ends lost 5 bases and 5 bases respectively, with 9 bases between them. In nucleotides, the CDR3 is TGTGCCAGCAGTCGGAGGGTCGAGACCCAGTACTTC. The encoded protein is CASSRRVETQYF.

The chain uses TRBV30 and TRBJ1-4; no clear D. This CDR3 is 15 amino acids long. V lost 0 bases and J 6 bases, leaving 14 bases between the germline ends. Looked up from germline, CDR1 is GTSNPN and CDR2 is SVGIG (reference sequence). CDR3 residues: CAWSVQPTSYEKLFF. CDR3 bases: TGTGCCTGGAGTGTACAACCCACTAGTTATGAAAAACTGTTTTTT.

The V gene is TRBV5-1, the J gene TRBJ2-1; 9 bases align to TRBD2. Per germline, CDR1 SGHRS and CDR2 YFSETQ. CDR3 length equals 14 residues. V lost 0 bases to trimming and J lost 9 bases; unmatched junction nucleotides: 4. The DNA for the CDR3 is TGCGCCAGCAGCTTGGCCGGTAGCGGGGGTGAGCAGTTCTTC. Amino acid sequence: CASSLAGSGGEQFF.

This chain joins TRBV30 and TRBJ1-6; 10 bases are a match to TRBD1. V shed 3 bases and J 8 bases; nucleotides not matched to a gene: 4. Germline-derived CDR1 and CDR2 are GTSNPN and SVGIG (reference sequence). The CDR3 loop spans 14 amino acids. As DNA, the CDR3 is TGTGCCTGGAGCACCGGGACAGGGGATTCACCCCTCCACTTT. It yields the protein CAWSTGTGDSPLHF.

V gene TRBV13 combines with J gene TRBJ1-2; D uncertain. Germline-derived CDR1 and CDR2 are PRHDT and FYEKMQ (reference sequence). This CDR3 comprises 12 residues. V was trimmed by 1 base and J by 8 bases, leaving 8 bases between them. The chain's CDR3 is CASSLVRVGYTF. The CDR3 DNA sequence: TGTGCCAGCAGCTTAGTGAGGGTCGGCTACACCTTC.

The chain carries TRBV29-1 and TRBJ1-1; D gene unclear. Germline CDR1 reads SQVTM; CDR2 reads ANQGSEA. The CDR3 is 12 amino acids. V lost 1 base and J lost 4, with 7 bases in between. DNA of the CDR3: TGCAGCGTTGAAGGAGAGGGCACTGAAGCTTTCTTT. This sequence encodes CSVEGEGTEAFF.

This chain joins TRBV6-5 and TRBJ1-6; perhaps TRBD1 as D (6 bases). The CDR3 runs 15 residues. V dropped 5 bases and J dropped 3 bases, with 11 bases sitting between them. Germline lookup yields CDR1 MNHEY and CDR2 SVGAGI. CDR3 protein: CASSGGAFYNSPLHF. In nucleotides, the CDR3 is TGTGCCAGCAGTGGGGGGGCCTTCTATAATTCACCCCTCCACTTT.

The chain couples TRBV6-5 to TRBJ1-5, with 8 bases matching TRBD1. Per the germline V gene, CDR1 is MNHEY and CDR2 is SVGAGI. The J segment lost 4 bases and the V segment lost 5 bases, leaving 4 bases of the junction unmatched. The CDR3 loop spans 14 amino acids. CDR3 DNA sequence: TGTGCCAGCAGTAGGACAGGGTCAAATCAGCCCCAGCATTTT. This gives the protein CASSRTGSNQPQHF.

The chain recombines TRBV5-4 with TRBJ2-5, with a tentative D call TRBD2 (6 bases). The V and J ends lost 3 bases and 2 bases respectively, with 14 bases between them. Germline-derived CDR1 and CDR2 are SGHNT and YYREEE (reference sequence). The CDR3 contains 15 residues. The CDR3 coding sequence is TGTGCCAGCAGCTCGCTAGGGGACTCACAAGAGACCCAGTACTTC. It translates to CASSSLGDSQETQYF.

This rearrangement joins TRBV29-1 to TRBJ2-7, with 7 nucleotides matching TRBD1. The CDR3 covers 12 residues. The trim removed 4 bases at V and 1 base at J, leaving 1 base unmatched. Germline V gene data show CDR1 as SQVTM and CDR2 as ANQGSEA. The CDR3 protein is CSVGQGSYEQYF. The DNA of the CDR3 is TGCAGCGTTGGACAGGGTTCCTACGAGCAGTACTTC.

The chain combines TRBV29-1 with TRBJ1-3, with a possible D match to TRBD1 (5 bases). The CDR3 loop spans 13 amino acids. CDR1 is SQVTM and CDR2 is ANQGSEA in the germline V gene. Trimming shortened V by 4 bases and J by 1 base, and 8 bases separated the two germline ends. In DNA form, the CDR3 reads TGCAGCGTTGGGGGGGTGTCTGGAAACACCATATATTTT. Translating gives CSVGGVSGNTIYF.

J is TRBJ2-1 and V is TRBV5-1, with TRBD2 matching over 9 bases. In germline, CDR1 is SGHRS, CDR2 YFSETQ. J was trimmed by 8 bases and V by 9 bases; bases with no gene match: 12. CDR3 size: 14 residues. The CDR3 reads CATSSGSYFYEQFF. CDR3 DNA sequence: TGCGCCACCAGTAGCGGGAGTTATTTCTATGAGCAGTTCTTC.

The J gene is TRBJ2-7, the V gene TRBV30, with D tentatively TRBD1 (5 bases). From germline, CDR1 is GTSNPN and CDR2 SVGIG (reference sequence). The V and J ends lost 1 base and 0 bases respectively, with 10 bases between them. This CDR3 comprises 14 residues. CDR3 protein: CAWSGGLSSYEQYF. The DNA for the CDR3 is TGTGCCTGGAGTGGGGGCCTCAGCTCCTACGAGCAGTACTTC.

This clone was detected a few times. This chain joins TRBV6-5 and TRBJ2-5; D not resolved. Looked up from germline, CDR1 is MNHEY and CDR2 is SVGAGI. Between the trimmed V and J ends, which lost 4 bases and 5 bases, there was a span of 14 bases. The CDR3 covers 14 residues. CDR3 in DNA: TGTGCCAGCAGTTTACAAAATCCGCGGGAGACCCAGTACTTC. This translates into CASSLQNPRETQYF.

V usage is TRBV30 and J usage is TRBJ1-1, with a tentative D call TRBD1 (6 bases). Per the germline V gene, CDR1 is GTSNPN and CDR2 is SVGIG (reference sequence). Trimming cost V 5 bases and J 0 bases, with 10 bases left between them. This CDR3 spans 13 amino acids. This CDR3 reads CAWGGQMNTEAFF. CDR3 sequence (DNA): TGTGCCTGGGGTGGACAGATGAACACTGAAGCTTTCTTT. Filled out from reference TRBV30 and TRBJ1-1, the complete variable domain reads SQTIHQWPATLVQPVGSPLSLECTVEGTSNPNLYWYRQAAGRGLQLLFYSVGIGQISSEVPQNLSASRPQDRQFILSSKKLLLSDSGFYLCAWGGQMNTEAFFGQGTRLTVV.

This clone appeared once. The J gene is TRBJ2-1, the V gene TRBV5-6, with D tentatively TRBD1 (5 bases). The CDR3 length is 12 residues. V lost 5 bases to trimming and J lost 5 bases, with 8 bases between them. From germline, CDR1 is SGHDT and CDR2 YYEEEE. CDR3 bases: TGTGCCAGCAGTTGGGGCAACAATGAGCAGTTCTTC. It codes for CASSWGNNEQFF.

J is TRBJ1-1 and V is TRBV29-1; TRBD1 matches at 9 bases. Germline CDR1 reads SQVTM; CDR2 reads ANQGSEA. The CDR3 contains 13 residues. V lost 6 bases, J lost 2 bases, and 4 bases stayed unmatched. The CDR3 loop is CSVGTGSNTEAFF. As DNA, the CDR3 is TGCAGCGTGGGGACAGGGAGTAACACTGAAGCTTTCTTT.